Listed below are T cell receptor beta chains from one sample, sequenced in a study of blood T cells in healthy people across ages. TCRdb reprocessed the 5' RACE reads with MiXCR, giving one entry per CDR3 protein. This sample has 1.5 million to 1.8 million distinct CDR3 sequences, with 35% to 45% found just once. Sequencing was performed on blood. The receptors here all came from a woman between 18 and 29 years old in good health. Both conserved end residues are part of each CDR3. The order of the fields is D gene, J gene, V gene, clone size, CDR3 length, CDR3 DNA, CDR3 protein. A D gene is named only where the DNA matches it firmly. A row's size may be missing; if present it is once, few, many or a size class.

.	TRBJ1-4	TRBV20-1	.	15	TGCAGTGCTAGAGAGGCCGGGACACTGGATGAAAAACTGTTTTTT	CSAREAGTLDEKLFF
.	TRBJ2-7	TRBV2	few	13	TGTGCCACCGGGACACAATTTTCCTACGAGCAGTACTTC	CATGTQFSYEQYF
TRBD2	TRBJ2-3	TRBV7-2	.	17	TGTGCCAGCAGCGGGACTAGCGGGAGGGCCGGTGGAGATACGCAGTATTTT	CASSGTSGRAGGDTQYF
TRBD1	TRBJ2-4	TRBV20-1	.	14	TGCAGTGCAGGGACAGTTCAAGGCGAAAACATTCAGTACTTC	CSAGTVQGENIQYF
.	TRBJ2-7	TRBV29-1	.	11	TGCAGCGCCGAGAGGGATTACGAGCAGTACTTC	CSAERDYEQYF
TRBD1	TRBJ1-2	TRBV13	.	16	TGTGCCAGCAGCAAAAGAACCGGGACAGTAAACTATGGCTACACCTTC	CASSKRTGTVNYGYTF
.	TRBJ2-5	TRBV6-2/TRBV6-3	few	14	TGTGCCAGCAGTTATGCGGCTAGCGAAGAGACCCAGTACTTC	CASSYAASEETQYF
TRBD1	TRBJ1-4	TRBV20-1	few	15	TGCAGTGCTAGAGTTGCCGGGACAGGGCTAGAAAAACTGTTTTTT	CSARVAGTGLEKLFF
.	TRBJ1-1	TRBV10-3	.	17	TGTGCCATCAGTGAGTCGAACACCGTGGAGATGAACACTGAAGCTTTCTTT	CAISESNTVEMNTEAFF
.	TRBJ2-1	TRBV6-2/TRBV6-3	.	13	TGTGCCAGCAGAGGTTCCTTGAGACATGAGCAGTTCTTC	CASRGSLRHEQFF
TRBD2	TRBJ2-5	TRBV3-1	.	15	TGTGCCAGCAGCCAAGATTGGCGGGAGAGGAATGAGCAGTACTTC	CASSQDWRERNEQYF
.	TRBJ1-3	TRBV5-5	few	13	TGTGCCAGCAGCTCGTTCGACGGAAACACCATATATTTT	CASSSFDGNTIYF
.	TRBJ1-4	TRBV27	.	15	TGTGCCAGCAGTTTAATAAGCCTGGAAGGTGAAAAACTGTTTTTT	CASSLISLEGEKLFF
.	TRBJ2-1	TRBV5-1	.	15	TGCGCCAGCAGCTTGGAGGACTCGCTTTACAATGAGCAGTTCTTC	CASSLEDSLYNEQFF
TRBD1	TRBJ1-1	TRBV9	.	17	TGTGCCAGCAGCGGTCTCACAGGGGCTGGAGGAAACACTGAAGCTTTCTTT	CASSGLTGAGGNTEAFF
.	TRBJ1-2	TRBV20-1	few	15	TGCAGTGCTAGTTTTGGGGGGCCGCGAGGGTATGGCTACACCTTC	CSASFGGPRGYGYTF
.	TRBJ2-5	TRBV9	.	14	TGTGCCAGCAGCGTAGCGACAGTGGAAGGTGAGCAGTACTTC	CASSVATVEGEQYF
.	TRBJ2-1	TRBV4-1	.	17	TGCGCCAGCAGCCATAAGACGGTCCTGGAAGCCAACAATGAGCAGTTCTTC	CASSHKTVLEANNEQFF
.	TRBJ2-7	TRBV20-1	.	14	TGCAGTGCTAGTAACGCGGGTCAGTCCTACGAGCAGTACTTC	CSASNAGQSYEQYF
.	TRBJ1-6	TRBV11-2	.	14	TGTGCCAGCGGCCGGGGGGGAGGGAATTCACCCCTCCACTTT	CASGRGGGNSPLHF
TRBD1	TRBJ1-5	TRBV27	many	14	TGTGCCAGCAGTTTACAGGGGGCGAATCAGCCCCAGCATTTT	CASSLQGANQPQHF
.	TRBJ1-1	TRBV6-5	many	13	TGTGCCAGCAGTTACTCGGGAGCACCGGAAGCTTTCTTT	CASSYSGAPEAFF
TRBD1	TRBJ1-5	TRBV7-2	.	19	TGTGCCAGCAGCTTAGTTGGGACAGGGTTTGTATCGGTGAATCAGCCCCAGCATTTT	CASSLVGTGFVSVNQPQHF
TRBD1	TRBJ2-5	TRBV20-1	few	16	TGCAGTGCTTCAGGGACAGGCGGATGGCTTGTAGAGACCCAGTACTTC	CSASGTGGWLVETQYF
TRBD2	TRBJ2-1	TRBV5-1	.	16	TGCGCCAGTTACCCGACAGCGGGAGTGGACCACAATGAGCAGTTCTTC	CASYPTAGVDHNEQFF
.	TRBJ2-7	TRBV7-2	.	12	TGTGCCAGCAGCTATAGGGGGTGCGAGCAGTACTTC	CASSYRGCEQYF
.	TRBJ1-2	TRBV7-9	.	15	TGTGCCAGCAGCTCTCGTGGGACGGTCCTCTATGGCTACACCTTC	CASSSRGTVLYGYTF
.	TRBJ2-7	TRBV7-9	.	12	TGTGCCAGCGTGGCGGTTACCTACGAGCAGTACTTC	CASVAVTYEQYF
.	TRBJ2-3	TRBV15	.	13	TGTGCCACCAGCAGTAAAGGGTCGAATACGCAGTATTTT	CATSSKGSNTQYF
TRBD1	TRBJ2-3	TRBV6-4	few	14	TGTGCCAGCAGTGAGAACACAGGGGTAGATACGCAGTATTTT	CASSENTGVDTQYF
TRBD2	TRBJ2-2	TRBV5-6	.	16	TGTGCCAGCAGCTGGGGGCTAGCGGGTCCTGCCGGGGAGCTGTTTTTT	CASSWGLAGPAGELFF
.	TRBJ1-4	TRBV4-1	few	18	TGCGCCACCACCAGGACCTACGAACCAATGCCAACTAATGAAAAACTGTTTTTT	CATTRTYEPMPTNEKLFF
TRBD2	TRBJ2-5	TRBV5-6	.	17	TGTGCCAGCAGCTCCCCTTTCCCGGGGGGGCAAGAAGAGACCCAGTACTTC	CASSSPFPGGQEETQYF
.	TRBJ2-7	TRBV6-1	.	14	TGTGCCAGCAGCCCTGTTACCCGCCCCTACGAGCAGTACTTC	CASSPVTRPYEQYF
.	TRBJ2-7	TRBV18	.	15	TGTGCCAGCTCAGCCGGGACGGATCGAACCTACGAGCAGTACTTC	CASSAGTDRTYEQYF